This T cell receptor (beta chain) emerged from a study of pediatric ulcerative colitis. On this clone: Its matching antigen is unknown.

Germline lookup yields CDR1 MGHRA and CDR2 YSYEKL. V shed 4 bases, J shed 5 bases, and the junction held 9 bases outside the gene matches. The CDR3 consists of 15 residues. Points from the study as a whole: Some T cells in rectal biopsies may come from blood, especially with overt colitis.

Here immunoSEQ multiplex PCR was the method, and the copy in TCRdb shows in-frame clones only, minus some. The sample has approximately 40,000 clones, 55% to 85% seen once. The rectum was sampled with one to two pinch biopsies at colonoscopy. The TCR comes from a boy between 10 and 17 years old with moderate ulcerative colitis. The chain recombines TRBV4-1 with TRBJ2-5; 8 bases map to TRBD1. Sequencing was carried out using gut tissue. The CDR3: CASSRQGSAEETQYF. The CDR3 nucleotides are TGCGCCAGCAGCCGACAGGGGTCGGCGGAGGAGACCCAGTACTTC.